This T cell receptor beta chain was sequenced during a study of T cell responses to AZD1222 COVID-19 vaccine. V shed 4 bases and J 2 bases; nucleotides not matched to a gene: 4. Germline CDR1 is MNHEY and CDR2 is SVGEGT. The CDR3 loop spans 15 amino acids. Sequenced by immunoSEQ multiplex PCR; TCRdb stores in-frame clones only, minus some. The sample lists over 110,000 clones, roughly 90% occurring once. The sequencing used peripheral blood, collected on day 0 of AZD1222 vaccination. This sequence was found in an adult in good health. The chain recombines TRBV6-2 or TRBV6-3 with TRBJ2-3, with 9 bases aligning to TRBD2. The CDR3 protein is CASSSLAGITDTQYF. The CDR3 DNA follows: TGTGCCAGCAGTTCGCTAGCGGGGATCACAGATACGCAGTATTTT.